The entry that follows covers one T cell receptor (beta chain) sequence. This entry is derived from a study of technical replicates of blood from a handful of donors. Assay: immunoSEQ multiplex PCR; the TCRdb copy retains only in-frame clones and omits some. The repertoire has some 94,000 clones, less than 95% of them found once; the top ten carry less than 0.4%. This CDR3 contains 15 residues. The V segment lost 5 bases and the J segment 7 bases; nucleotides outside the gene matches: 6. Germline CDR1 reads MDHEN; CDR2 reads SYDVKM. Sequenced material: T cells isolated from PBMCs. This chain uses TRBV28 with TRBJ2-1; TRBD2 matches at 12 bases. The clonotype was recovered from a human donor in good health. Written as DNA, the CDR3 is TGTGCCAGCAGTCTAGCGGGAGGGCCGTTAAATGAGCAGTTCTTC. This translates into CASSLAGGPLNEQFF.